The 28 T cell receptor beta chains presented below share a single source sample, sequenced in a study of molecular identifiers for immune sequencing clone quantification. TCRdb re-called the PCR reads with MiXCR, one entry per CDR3 protein. The sample lists approximately 550,000 distinct CDR3 sequences; 20% to 25% were seen once. Sequenced: naive CD8+ T cells from blood, with Jurkat cell RNA spiked in. Subset described: FACS-sorted CD8+CD4-CCR7+CD45RA+ naive T cells. These receptors originate from a human donor in good health. Some libraries in this study had Jurkat cell RNA spiked in.

This chain joins TRBV20-1 and TRBJ2-7; 14 positions match TRBD2. V gave up 5 bases and J gave up 0 bases; unmatched junction bases: 9. The CDR3 contains 17 residues. Per germline, CDR1 DFQATT and CDR2 SNEGSKA (reference sequence). Here the CDR3 DNA reads TGCAGTGCTTCTCACAGGGGACTAGCGGGAGACTCCTACGAGCAGTACTTC. As protein: CSASHRGLAGDSYEQYF.

This clonotype has only one observation. The chain uses TRBV6-6 and TRBJ2-3, with 7 positions matching TRBD2. The CDR3 runs to 17 residues. The V gene's germline CDR1 is MNHNY and CDR2 SVGAGI (reference sequence). Germline trimming cut 2 bases from V and 1 base from J; bases unmatched to any gene: 9. CDR3 in amino acids: CASSYPPSGQGTDTQYF. The CDR3 DNA is TGTGCCAGCAGTTACCCGCCTAGCGGTCAAGGCACAGATACGCAGTATTTT.

Many counts were recorded for this clonotype. The V call is TRBV7-6, the J call TRBJ2-5, with D perhaps matching TRBD2 (6 bases). The CDR3 is made up of 15 amino acids. Per germline, CDR1 SGHVS and CDR2 FNYEAQ. Trimming cost V 2 bases and J 5 bases, with 15 bases left between them. For the CDR3, the DNA is TGTGCCAGCAGCTTAACTCTCCTCCGGGGGGAGACCCAGTACTTC. This codes for CASSLTLLRGETQYF.

This clonotype occurred many times. The CDR3 here is CASSGTSYNEQFF. The CDR3 DNA sequence: TGTGCCAGCAGTGGGACTAGCTACAATGAGCAGTTCTTC. The chain has TRBV6-2 or TRBV6-3 and TRBJ2-1; 8 nucleotides line up with TRBD2. J was trimmed by 3 bases and V by 5 bases; bases with no gene match: 0. The CDR3 length is 13 residues. Per germline, CDR1 MNHEY and CDR2 SVGEGT.

J is TRBJ2-7 and V is TRBV7-9, with a tentative D call TRBD2 (6 bases). CDR1 and CDR2 from the germline V gene are SEHNR and FQNEAQ (reference sequence). Between the trimmed V and J ends, which lost 5 bases and 7 bases, there was a span of 30 bases. This CDR3 contains 18 residues. CDR3 DNA: TGTGCCAGCAGCCCAGAGGTGGGCGTAGCGGACCATTCTCAGGAGCAGTACTTC. It specifies CASSPEVGVADHSQEQYF.

A few counts support this clonotype. The chain links TRBV27 to TRBJ2-2; 12 positions match TRBD2. Germline trimming cut 1 base from V and 6 bases from J; bases unmatched to any gene: 9. CDR1 and CDR2 from the germline V gene are MNHEY and SMNVEV (reference sequence). This CDR3 spans 18 amino acids. CDR3 in DNA: TGTGCCAGCAGTTTATACCGAACTAGCGGGGGGCGCTCCGGGGAGCTGTTTTTT. Protein product: CASSLYRTSGGRSGELFF.

This clonotype was found a few times. The chain is built from TRBV18 and TRBJ2-2; no definite D call. Germline CDR1 is KGHSH and CDR2 is LQKENI. V was shortened by 0 bases and J by 5 bases, with 7 bases between the two germline ends. The CDR3 runs to 14 residues. CDR3 sequence reads: CASSPPSSTGELFF. DNA for the CDR3: TGTGCCAGCTCACCACCGTCGAGTACCGGGGAGCTGTTTTTT.

The chain carries TRBV27 and TRBJ2-7; 10 bases map to TRBD2. This CDR3 contains 14 residues. V trimming: 8 bases; J trimming: 5 bases; junction bases outside the gene matches: 9. Germline-derived CDR1 and CDR2 are MNHEY and SMNVEV (reference sequence). The CDR3 spells CASRPGLATHEQYF. The CDR3 DNA sequence: TGTGCCAGCCGACCGGGACTAGCGACACACGAGCAGTACTTC.

At least ten counts were recorded for this clonotype. This chain joins TRBV6-5 and TRBJ2-4, with a tentative D call TRBD2 (6 bases). Germline V CDR1 and CDR2: MNHEY, SVGAGI. Trimming cost V 0 bases and J 13 bases, with 16 bases left between them. This CDR3 has 14 amino acids. The CDR3 sequence is CASSYSGGSIGQYF. The CDR3 bases are TGTGCCAGCAGTTACTCCGGGGGTTCGATCGGACAGTACTTC.

The chain links TRBV3-2 to TRBJ2-3; TRBD1 reflects the table's D call only, with no check against the DNA. TRBV3-2 is an annotated pseudogene. This CDR3 is 17 amino acids long. The DNA for the CDR3 is TGTGCCAGCAGCCAAGATTCTGGACAGGGGGTCCCAGATACGCAGTATTTT. Its translation is CASSQDSGQGVPDTQYF.

This clonotype was seen a few times. The V gene is TRBV4-1, the J gene TRBJ1-5; no firm D call. Germline V gene data show CDR1 as MGHRA and CDR2 as YSYEKL. This CDR3 comprises 14 residues. V lost 2 bases and J 5 bases, leaving 10 bases between the germline ends. DNA for the CDR3: TGCGCCAGCAGCCAAAAAGGTTTGGATCAGCCCCAGCATTTT. Translation gives CASSQKGLDQPQHF.

With respect to this clonotype: One base away lies a much larger clone, so this may be a sequencing read error. The chain combines TRBV7-2 with TRBJ2-1, with TRBD2 as a possible D gene (6 bases). The CDR3 covers 13 residues. Germline CDR1 reads SGHTA; CDR2 reads FQGNSA. CDR3 sequence reads: CASSRLGYDERFF. In DNA, the CDR3 is TGTGCCAGCAGCCGACTAGGTTACGATGAGCGGTTCTTC.

The chain uses TRBV15 and TRBJ2-5; 10 bases align to TRBD2. Germline CDR1 and CDR2: LNHNV and YYDKDF (reference sequence). This CDR3 region has 13 residues. V lost 9 bases, J lost 5 bases, and 6 bases stayed unmatched. The CDR3 nucleotides are TGTGCCACTAACGGACTAGCGGTCGAGACCCAGTACTTC. Translating it yields CATNGLAVETQYF.

This clonotype showed up just a few times. The chain is built from TRBV4-1 and TRBJ2-7; D not certain. Germline V gives CDR1 MGHRA, CDR2 YSYEKL. V lost 0 bases to trimming and J lost 6 bases, with 24 bases between them. The CDR3 is 18 amino acids. CDR3 in amino acids: CASSQDLIGGRHPGEQYF. DNA for the CDR3: TGCGCCAGCAGCCAAGATTTAATTGGCGGCCGACACCCCGGCGAGCAGTACTTC.

A remark on this clonotype: It is likely a read error, because the conserved phenylalanine at the end of the CDR3 is missing. The genes are TRBV20-1 and TRBJ2-2, with D uncertain. The CDR3 length is 14 residues. The V gene lost 2 bases and the J gene lost 6 bases, with 13 bases spanning the gap. The germline gives CDR1 DFQATT, CDR2 SNEGSKA (reference sequence). The CDR3 DNA follows: TGCAGTGCTAGACTAGTTTTTGGGTCCGGGGAGCTGTTTCTT. This translates into CSARLVFGSGELFL.

This clonotype came up a few times. The chain joins TRBV7-9 to TRBJ2-1; 9 bases align to TRBD1. Trimming took 4 bases from V and 7 from J; bases not matched to a gene: 5. The CDR3 loop spans 14 amino acids. The germline gives CDR1 SEHNR, CDR2 FQNEAQ (reference sequence). CDR3 DNA: TGTGCCAGCAGCTCCGACAGGGGGTTGAATGAGCAGTTCTTC. Translated: CASSSDRGLNEQFF. The full variable domain, its missing parts supplied by reference TRBV7-9 and TRBJ2-1, is DTGVSQNPRHKITKRGQNVTFRCDPISEHNRLYWYRQTLGQGPEFLTYFQNEAQLEKSRLLSDRFSAERPKGSFSTLEIQRTEQGDSAMYLCASSSDRGLNEQFFGPGTRLTVL.

This clonotype has just a few counts. The rearrangement uses TRBV6-6 and TRBJ2-7; D not resolved. Trimming shortened V by 2 bases and J by 5 bases, and 4 bases separated the two germline ends. This CDR3 has 11 amino acids. Germline CDR1 reads MNHNY; CDR2 reads SVGAGI (reference sequence). The CDR3: CASSYEDEQYF. In DNA, the CDR3 is TGTGCCAGCAGTTACGAGGACGAGCAGTACTTC.

This clonotype was recorded only once. Being one base from a much bigger clone, this may be a read error. The CDR3 spells CAWRTILRGLPEQFF. The CDR3 nucleotides read TGTGCCTGGAGGACAATCCTGAGGGGGCTGCCAGAGCAGTTCTTC. This rearrangement joins TRBV30 to TRBJ2-1; 7 bases fit TRBD1. CDR1 and CDR2 (germline): GTSNPN, SVGIG (reference sequence). CDR3 length: 15 residues. Losses at the gene ends were 3 bases for V and 10 bases for J; bases not matched to a gene: 15. The full variable domain, with the rest looked up from reference TRBV30 and TRBJ2-1, is SQTIHQWPATLVQPVGSPLSLECTVEGTSNPNLYWYRQAAGRGLQLLFYSVGIGQISSEVPQNLSASRPQDRQFILSSKKLLLSDSGFYLCAWRTILRGLPEQFFGPGTRLTVL.

This clonotype was detected only a few times. The chain links TRBV7-9 to TRBJ2-7, with D perhaps matching TRBD1 (7 bases). Germline assignment: CDR1 SEHNR and CDR2 FQNEAQ (reference sequence). The CDR3 sequence is 16 residues long. V was pared by 1 base and J by 3 bases, with 16 bases between. The CDR3 DNA sequence: TGTGCCAGCAGCTTAGGTCAGGGGGGAAGAAGCTACGAGCAGTACTTC. Amino acid sequence: CASSLGQGGRSYEQYF. The full variable domain, rest sourced from reference TRBV7-9 and TRBJ2-7, is DTGVSQNPRHKITKRGQNVTFRCDPISEHNRLYWYRQTLGQGPEFLTYFQNEAQLEKSRLLSDRFSAERPKGSFSTLEIQRTEQGDSAMYLCASSLGQGGRSYEQYFGPGTRLTVT.

A word on this clonotype: Being one base from a much bigger clone, this may be a read error. The V and J genes are TRBV28 and TRBJ1-1, with 7 bases identical to TRBD1. This CDR3 contains 16 residues. Germline CDR1 and CDR2: MDHEN and SYDVKM. The V and J ends lost 5 bases and 1 base, in that order; junction bases with no gene match: 10. CDR3 sequence: CASSPPQGTSNTEAFF. In nucleotides, the CDR3 is TGTGCCAGCAGTCCTCCACAGGGGACCTCGAACACTGAAGCTTTCTTT.

This clonotype was counted a few times. The gene calls are TRBV27 and TRBJ1-1; no clear D. The germline V gene has CDR1 MNHEY and CDR2 SMNVEV (reference sequence). CDR3 size: 14 residues. Trimming stripped 4 bases from V and 5 bases from J, with 14 bases between. CDR3 DNA sequence: TGTGCCAGCAGTTATGGGAACGAACGGACTGAAGCTTTCTTT. Its protein is CASSYGNERTEAFF.

The rearrangement joins TRBV7-9 to TRBJ2-1, with a tentative D call TRBD1 (6 bases). The CDR3 has 14 amino acids. Germline assignment: CDR1 SEHNR and CDR2 FQNEAQ (reference sequence). V lost 7 bases and J 8 bases, leaving 18 bases between the germline ends. The CDR3 is CASIGGAGPHEQFF. CDR3 sequence (DNA): TGTGCCAGCATTGGGGGCGCCGGGCCCCATGAGCAGTTCTTC.

This clonotype was counted between two and nine times. The chain links TRBV11-2 to TRBJ2-2, with 12 positions matching TRBD2. Losses at the gene ends were 3 bases for V and 0 bases for J; bases not matched to a gene: 5. Germline values: CDR1 SGHAT, CDR2 FQNNGV. The CDR3 spans 18 residues. The CDR3 loop is CASSFGLAGGPNTGELFF. The CDR3 nucleotides are TGTGCCAGCAGCTTCGGTCTAGCGGGGGGGCCGAACACCGGGGAGCTGTTTTTT.

This clonotype was observed many times. The chain employs TRBV29-1 and TRBJ2-3; no firm D call. Germline CDR1 SQVTM, CDR2 ANQGSEA. The length of the CDR3 is 12 residues. Trimming pared 5 bases from V and 2 bases from J, leaving 8 bases between. Written as DNA, the CDR3 is TGCAGCGTTATATTGCCCACAGATACGCAGTATTTT. Encoded protein: CSVILPTDTQYF.

This clonotype occurred many times. The chain couples TRBV9 to TRBJ2-7; no clear D gene. Germline V gene sequence: CDR1 SGDLS, CDR2 YYNGEE. V shed 4 bases and J shed 0 bases, with 14 bases lying between them. The CDR3 is 15 amino acids. CDR3 protein: CASSPSSGPSYEQYF. For the CDR3, the DNA is TGTGCCAGCAGCCCCTCGTCCGGGCCCTCCTACGAGCAGTACTTC.

This clonotype was found a few times. The CDR3 DNA is TGTGCCAGCAACGGTGGATGGGGGGGGAAACTGTTTTTT. Protein: CASNGGWGGKLFF. The V gene is TRBV28, the J gene TRBJ1-4; a weak D match, TRBD1 (5 bases). The CDR3 length is 13 residues. V was pared by 7 bases and J by 11 bases, with 17 bases between. Germline V gene lookup returns CDR1 MDHEN and CDR2 SYDVKM.

The table lists this clonotype with many counts. The chain joins TRBV27 to TRBJ2-5, with a tentative D call TRBD2 (6 bases). CDR1 is MNHEY, CDR2 SMNVEV, per germline (reference sequence). Trimming took 8 bases from V and 1 from J, leaving 20 bases between them. The CDR3 length is 16 residues. This CDR3 reads CASGSLGVEGQETQYF. CDR3 in DNA: TGTGCCAGCGGGAGTTTGGGAGTGGAGGGCCAAGAGACCCAGTACTTC.

As for this clonotype: The CDR3 does not close with the conserved phenylalanine or tryptophan, likely indicating a read error. This chain uses TRBV12-3 or TRBV12-4 with TRBJ1-2; TRBD1 matches at 8 bases. CDR3 length: 12 amino acids. The ends lost 8 bases at V and 4 bases at J; junction bases unmatched: 3. The CDR3 reads CASGTGAYGYTL. The CDR3 bases are TGTGCCAGCGGGACAGGCGCCTATGGCTACACCCTC.